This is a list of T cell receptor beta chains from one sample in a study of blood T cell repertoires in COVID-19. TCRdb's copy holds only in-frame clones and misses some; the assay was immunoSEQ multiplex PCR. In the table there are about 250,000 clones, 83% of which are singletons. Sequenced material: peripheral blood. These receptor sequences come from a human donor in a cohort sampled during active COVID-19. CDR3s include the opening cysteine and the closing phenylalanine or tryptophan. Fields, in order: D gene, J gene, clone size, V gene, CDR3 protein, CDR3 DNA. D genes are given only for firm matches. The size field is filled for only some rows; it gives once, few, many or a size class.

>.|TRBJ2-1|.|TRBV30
CAWKLSDRDFNNEQFF
TGTGCCTGGAAACTGTCTGACAGGGACTTTAACAATGAGCAGTTCTTC
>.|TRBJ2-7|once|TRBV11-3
CASSLLASSYEQYF
TGTGCCAGCAGCTTACTAGCGAGCTCCTACGAGCAGTACTTC
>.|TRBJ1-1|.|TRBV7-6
CASSLAPADPEAFF
TGTGCCAGCAGCTTAGCGCCAGCGGATCCTGAAGCTTTCTTT
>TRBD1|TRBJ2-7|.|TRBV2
CASSPQTGGYEQYF
TGTGCCAGCAGTCCCCAGACAGGGGGCTACGAGCAGTACTTC
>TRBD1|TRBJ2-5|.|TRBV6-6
CASSLGQQETQYF
TGTGCCAGCAGCCTGGGACAGCAAGAGACCCAGTACTTC
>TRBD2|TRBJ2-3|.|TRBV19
CASSTIAGGTDTQYF
TGTGCCAGTAGTACCATAGCGGGGGGCACAGATACGCAGTATTTT
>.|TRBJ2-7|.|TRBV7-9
CASSPLSLEQYF
TGTGCCAGCAGCCCCCTAAGTCTCGAGCAGTACTTC
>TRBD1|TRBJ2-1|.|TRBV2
CASRRPITGQLYNEQFF
TGTGCCAGCCGAAGGCCAATTACGGGACAGTTGTACAATGAGCAGTTCTTC
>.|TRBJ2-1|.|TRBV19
CASKGRVDFNEQFF
TGTGCCAGCAAGGGCAGGGTCGACTTCAATGAGCAGTTCTTC
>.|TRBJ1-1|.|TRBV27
CASSFEGNTEAFF
TGTGCCAGCAGTTTTGAGGGTAACACTGAAGCTTTCTTT
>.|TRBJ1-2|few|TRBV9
CASSIRVNNYGYTF
TGTGCCAGCAGCATCAGGGTAAATAACTATGGCTACACCTTC
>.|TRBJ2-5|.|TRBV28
CASSLGAVQETQYF
TGTGCCAGCAGTTTAGGTGCAGTACAAGAGACCCAGTACTTC
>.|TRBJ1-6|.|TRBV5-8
CASSLSPGRILSPLHF
TGTGCCAGCAGCTTGAGCCCAGGTCGAATCCTTTCACCCCTCCACTTT
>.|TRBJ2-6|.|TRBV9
CASSAGDSGANVLTF
TGTGCCAGCAGCGCAGGGGATTCTGGGGCCAACGTCCTGACTTTC
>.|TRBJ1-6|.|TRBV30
CACSGGPSSPLHF
TGTGCCTGCTCGGGAGGGCCCAGCTCACCCCTCCACTTT
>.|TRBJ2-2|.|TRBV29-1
CSARGAGDTGELFF
TGCAGCGCCCGGGGGGCCGGGGACACCGGGGAGCTGTTTTTT
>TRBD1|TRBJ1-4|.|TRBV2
CASSELTGREEKLFF
TGTGCCAGCAGTGAACTGACAGGGAGAGAGGAAAAACTGTTTTTT
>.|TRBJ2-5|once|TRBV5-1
CASSQQDGQTQYF
TGCGCCAGCAGCCAACAGGATGGACAGACCCAGTACTTC
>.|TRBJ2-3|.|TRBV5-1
CASSPAAGWDTQYF
TGCGCCAGCAGCCCCGCGGCGGGGTGGGATACGCAGTATTTT
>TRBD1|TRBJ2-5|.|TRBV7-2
CASSATGGGETQYF
TGTGCCAGCAGCGCCACAGGGGGTGGGGAGACCCAGTACTTC
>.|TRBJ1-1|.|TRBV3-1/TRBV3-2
CASSLAVEREAFF
TGTGCCAGCAGCTTAGCTGTGGAGAGGGAAGCTTTCTTT
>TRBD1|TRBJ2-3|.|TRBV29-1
CSVAETGVMYF
TGCAGCGTTGCCGAGACAGGGGTTATGTATTTT
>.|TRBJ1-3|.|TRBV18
CASSPFGLERGFSGNTIYF
TGTGCCAGCTCACCATTTGGCCTTGAGCGCGGTTTCTCTGGAAACACCATATATTTT
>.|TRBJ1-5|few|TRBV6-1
CASSEPPQPQHF
TGTGCCAGCAGTGAACCCCCACAGCCCCAGCATTTT
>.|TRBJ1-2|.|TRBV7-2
CASSPRVGDYGYTF
TGTGCCAGCAGCCCCCGGGTGGGAGACTATGGCTACACCTTC
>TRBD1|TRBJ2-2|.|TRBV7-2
CASSSGGQGFTGELFF
TGTGCCAGCAGCAGCGGGGGACAGGGGTTCACCGGGGAGCTGTTTTTT
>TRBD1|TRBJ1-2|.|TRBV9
CASSVDLTGGGDGYTF
TGTGCCAGCAGCGTCGATCTCACAGGGGGCGGTGATGGCTACACCTTC
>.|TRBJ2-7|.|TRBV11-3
CASSLVGSGSRGSYEQYF
TGTGCCAGCAGCTTAGTAGGGTCGGGGAGCCGGGGCTCCTACGAGCAGTACTTC
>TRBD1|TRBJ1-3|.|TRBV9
CASSGRPEDRDRVSGNTIYF
TGTGCCAGCAGCGGACGGCCCGAAGACCGGGACAGGGTATCTGGAAACACCATATATTTT
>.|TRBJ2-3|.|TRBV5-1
CASSRPDRRMFTDTQYF
TGCGCCAGCAGCCGACCCGACAGACGGATGTTCACAGATACGCAGTATTTT
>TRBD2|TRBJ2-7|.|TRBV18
CASSPGTSGAYEQYF
TGTGCCAGCTCACCTGGGACTAGCGGGGCCTACGAGCAGTACTTC
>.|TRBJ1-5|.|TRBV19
CASSMGGPVSNQPQHF
TGTGCCAGTTCTATGGGGGGGCCAGTTAGCAATCAGCCCCAGCATTTT
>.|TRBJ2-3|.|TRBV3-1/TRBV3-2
CASSQQGNTDTQYF
TGTGCCAGCAGCCAACAGGGGAACACAGATACGCAGTATTTT
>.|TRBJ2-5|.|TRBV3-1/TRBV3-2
CASSHSGASGETQYF
TGTGCCAGCAGCCATTCAGGGGCGTCAGGAGAGACCCAGTACTTC
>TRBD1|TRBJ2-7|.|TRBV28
CASSPTGGRYEQYF
TGTGCCAGCAGTCCGACAGGGGGCCGCTACGAGCAGTACTTC
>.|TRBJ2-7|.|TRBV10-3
CAISESETISEQYF
TGTGCCATCAGTGAGTCTGAGACTATCAGCGAGCAGTACTTC
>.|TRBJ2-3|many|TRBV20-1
CSASPKDTQYF
TGCAGTGCTAGTCCCAAAGATACGCAGTATTTT
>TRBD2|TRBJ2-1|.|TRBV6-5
CASSSLISGTNEQFF
TGTGCCAGCAGTTCCCTGATAAGCGGGACGAATGAGCAGTTCTTC
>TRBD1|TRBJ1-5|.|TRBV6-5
CASSRPGTGTAQHF
TGTGCCAGCAGTCGTCCCGGGACAGGGACCGCCCAGCATTTT
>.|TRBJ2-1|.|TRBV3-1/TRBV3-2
CASSQDGLANNEQFF
TGTGCCAGCAGCCAAGATGGTCTAGCAAACAATGAGCAGTTCTTC
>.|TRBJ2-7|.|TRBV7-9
CASSLVTGGAYEQYF
TGTGCCAGCAGCTTAGTTACAGGGGGGGCGTACGAGCAGTACTTC
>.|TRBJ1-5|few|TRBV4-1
CASSQNRWTDSNQPQHF
TGCGCCAGCAGCCAAAACCGTTGGACAGATAGCAATCAGCCCCAGCATTTT
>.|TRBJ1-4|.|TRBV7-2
CASSFQGSNEKLFF
TGTGCCAGCAGCTTTCAGGGGTCTAATGAAAAACTGTTTTTT
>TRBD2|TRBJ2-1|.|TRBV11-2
CASSLGAGGLSPFF
TGTGCCAGCAGCTTAGGAGCGGGGGGGCTGTCACCGTTCTTC
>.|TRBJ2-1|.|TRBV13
CASTPGVTHEQFF
TGTGCCAGCACCCCGGGGGTCACGCATGAGCAGTTCTTC
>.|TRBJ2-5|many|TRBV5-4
CASSLELAPRETQYF
TGTGCCAGCAGCTTGGAGCTAGCCCCCCGGGAGACCCAGTACTTC
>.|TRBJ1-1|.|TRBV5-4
CASRLTGNTEAFF
TGTGCCAGCAGACTGACAGGGAACACTGAAGCTTTCTTT
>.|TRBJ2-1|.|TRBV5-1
CASSLDFRDEQFF
TGCGCCAGCAGCTTGGATTTCAGGGATGAGCAGTTCTTC
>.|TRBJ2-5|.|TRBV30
CAWSVSAARQTQYF
TGTGCCTGGAGTGTTTCCGCCGCGAGGCAGACCCAGTACTTC
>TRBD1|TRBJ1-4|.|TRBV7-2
CASSIQGGSEKLFF
TGTGCCAGCAGCATACAGGGGGGGAGTGAAAAACTGTTTTTT
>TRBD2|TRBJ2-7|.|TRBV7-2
CASSLRTSGTKYEQYF
TGTGCCAGCAGCCTTCGGACTAGCGGGACTAAGTACGAGCAGTACTTC
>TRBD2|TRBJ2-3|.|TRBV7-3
CASSLALAATDTQYF
TGTGCCAGCAGCTTAGCTCTAGCGGCCACAGATACGCAGTATTTT
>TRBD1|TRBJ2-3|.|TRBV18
CASFAGGTSTDTQYF
TGTGCCAGCTTCGCAGGGGGAACTAGCACAGATACGCAGTATTTT
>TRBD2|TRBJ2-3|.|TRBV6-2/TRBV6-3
CASSATSVADTQYF
TGTGCCAGCAGTGCGACTAGCGTGGCAGATACGCAGTATTTT